This T cell receptor (beta chain) derives from a study of vaccination effects on CD4 cells after COVID-19. Study background: Samples were taken post-vaccine, and their median timing was 72 days after the second dose.

Under the ViraFEST assay, PBMC were stimulated with viral peptide pools so that antigen-specific CD4+ T cells expanded. Sequencing was performed afterwards. Cultured cells yielded isolated CD4+ T cells after 10 days. The cohort was immunized with two doses of either the BNT162b2 or mRNA-1273 vaccine. To note about this clone: Its specificity is not known.

TCRdb's table, derived via immunoSEQ multiplex PCR, lists solely in-frame clones and lacks some. There are approximately 78,000 clones in the sample; 80% to 85% occur only once, and 1.2% lies in the top ten. The CDR3 consists of 15 residues. The trim removed 4 bases at V and 5 bases at J, leaving 7 bases unmatched. Germline V gives CDR1 GTSNPN, CDR2 SVGIG (reference sequence). The V gene is TRBV30, the J gene TRBJ1-4; 10 nucleotides line up with TRBD1. The sample in question was CD4+ T cells from PBMCs cultured with HCoV-229E spike peptides, obtained after COVID-19 vaccination. The clonotype comes from a human donor who received a COVID-19 vaccine. CDR3 protein: CAWTKWGQGNEKLFF. The CDR3 bases are TGTGCCTGGACTAAGTGGGGACAGGGGAATGAAAAACTGTTTTTT.